This TCR beta chain appears in the sequencing data of a study of STAT5B mutations in CD4+ large granular lymphocyte leukemia. Assay: immunoSEQ multiplex PCR; the TCRdb copy retains only in-frame clones and omits some. The table includes 15,000 to 25,000 clones, roughly 80% detected once. Germline CDR1 is KGHSH and CDR2 is LQKENI. There are 15 residues in the CDR3. Trimming cost V 3 bases and J 4 bases; bases outside gene matches: 5. This clone came up a few times. Controls came from buffy coats of healthy blood donors. The rearrangement links TRBV18 to TRBJ1-3; TRBD1 matches 8 bases. The sample taken for sequencing was CD4+ T cells from blood buffy coats. The receptor comes from a human donor in good health. This CDR3 reads CASSPTGVAGNTIYF. The CDR3 DNA sequence: TGTGCCAGCTCACCGACAGGGGTGGCCGGAAACACCATATATTTT.